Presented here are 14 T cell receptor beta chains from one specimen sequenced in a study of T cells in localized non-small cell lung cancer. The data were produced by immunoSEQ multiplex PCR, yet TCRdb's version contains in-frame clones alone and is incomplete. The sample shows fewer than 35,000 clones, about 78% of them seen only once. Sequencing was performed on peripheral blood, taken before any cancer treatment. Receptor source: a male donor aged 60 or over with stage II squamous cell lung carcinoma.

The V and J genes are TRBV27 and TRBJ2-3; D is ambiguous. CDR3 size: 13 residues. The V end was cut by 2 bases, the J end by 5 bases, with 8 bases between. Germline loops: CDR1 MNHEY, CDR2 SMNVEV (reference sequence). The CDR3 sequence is CASSLNLVDTQYF. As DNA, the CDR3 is TGTGCCAGCAGTTTAAATCTAGTAGATACGCAGTATTTT.

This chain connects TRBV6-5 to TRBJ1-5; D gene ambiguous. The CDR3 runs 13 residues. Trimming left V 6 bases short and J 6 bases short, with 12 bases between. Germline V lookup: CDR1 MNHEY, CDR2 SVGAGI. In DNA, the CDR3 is TGTGCCAGCAGCCCCGACGTTAGTCAGCCCCAGCATTTT. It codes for CASSPDVSQPQHF.

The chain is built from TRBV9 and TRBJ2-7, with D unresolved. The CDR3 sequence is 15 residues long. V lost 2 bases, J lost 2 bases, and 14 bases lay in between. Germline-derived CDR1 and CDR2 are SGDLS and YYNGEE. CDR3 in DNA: TGTGCCAGCAGCGTCGACCTCGGAGCAACCTACGAGCAGTACTTC. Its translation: CASSVDLGATYEQYF.

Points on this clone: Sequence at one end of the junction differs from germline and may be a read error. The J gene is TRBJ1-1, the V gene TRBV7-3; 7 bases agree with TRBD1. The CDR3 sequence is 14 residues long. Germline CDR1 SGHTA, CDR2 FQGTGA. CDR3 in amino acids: CASSSSGGGTEVFF. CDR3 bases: TGTGCCAGCAGCTCGTCAGGGGGAGGCACTGAAGTTTTCTTT.

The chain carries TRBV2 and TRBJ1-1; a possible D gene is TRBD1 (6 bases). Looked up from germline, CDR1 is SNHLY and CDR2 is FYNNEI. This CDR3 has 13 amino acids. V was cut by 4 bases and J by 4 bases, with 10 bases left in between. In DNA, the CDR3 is TGTGCCAGCAGTGTGGGAGGGGGCACTGAAGCTTTCTTT. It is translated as CASSVGGGTEAFF.

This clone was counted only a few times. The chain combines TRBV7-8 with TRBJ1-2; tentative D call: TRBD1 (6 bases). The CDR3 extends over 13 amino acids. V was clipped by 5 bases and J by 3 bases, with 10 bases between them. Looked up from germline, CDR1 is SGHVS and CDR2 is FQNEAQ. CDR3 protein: CASSPNRDYGYTF. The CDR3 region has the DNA TGTGCCAGCAGCCCAAACAGGGACTATGGCTACACCTTC.

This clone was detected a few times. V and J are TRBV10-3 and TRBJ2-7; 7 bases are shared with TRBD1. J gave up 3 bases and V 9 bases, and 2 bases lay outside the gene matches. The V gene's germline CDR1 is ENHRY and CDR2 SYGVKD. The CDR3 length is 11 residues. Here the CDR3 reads CAMGQFYEQYF. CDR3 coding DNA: TGTGCCATGGGACAGTTCTACGAGCAGTACTTC.

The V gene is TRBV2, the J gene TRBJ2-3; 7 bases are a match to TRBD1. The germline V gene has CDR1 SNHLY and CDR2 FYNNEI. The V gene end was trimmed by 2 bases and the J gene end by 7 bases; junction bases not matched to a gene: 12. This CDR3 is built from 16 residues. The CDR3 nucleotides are TGTGCCAGCAGTGAACTAGGGGGCCCCTCGGTAAATACGCAGTATTTT. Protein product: CASSELGGPSVNTQYF.

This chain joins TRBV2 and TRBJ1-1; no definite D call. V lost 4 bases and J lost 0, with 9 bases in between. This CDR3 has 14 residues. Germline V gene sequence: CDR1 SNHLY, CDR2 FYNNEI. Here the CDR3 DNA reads TGTGCCAGCAGTGTCTACGCAATGAACACTGAAGCTTTCTTT. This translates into CASSVYAMNTEAFF.

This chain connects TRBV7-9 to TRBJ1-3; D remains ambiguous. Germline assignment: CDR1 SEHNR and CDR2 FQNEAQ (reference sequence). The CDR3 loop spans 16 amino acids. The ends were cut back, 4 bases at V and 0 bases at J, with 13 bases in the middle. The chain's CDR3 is CASSSHGRVSGNTIYF. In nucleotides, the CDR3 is TGTGCCAGCAGCTCCCACGGGAGGGTCTCTGGAAACACCATATATTTT.

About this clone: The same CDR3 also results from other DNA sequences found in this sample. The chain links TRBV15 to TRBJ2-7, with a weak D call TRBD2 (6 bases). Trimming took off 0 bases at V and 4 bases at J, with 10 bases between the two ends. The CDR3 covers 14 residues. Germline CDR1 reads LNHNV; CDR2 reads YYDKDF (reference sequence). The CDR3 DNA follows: TGTGCCACCAGCAGAGAAGCTGGGGGGTACGAGCAGTACTTC. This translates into CATSREAGGYEQYF.

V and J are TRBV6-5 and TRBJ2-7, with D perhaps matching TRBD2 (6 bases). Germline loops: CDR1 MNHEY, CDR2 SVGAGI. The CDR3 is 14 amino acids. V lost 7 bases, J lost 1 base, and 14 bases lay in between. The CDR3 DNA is TGTGCCAGCACCCCCCGCGCGGGGTCCTACGAGCAGTACTTC. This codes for CASTPRAGSYEQYF.

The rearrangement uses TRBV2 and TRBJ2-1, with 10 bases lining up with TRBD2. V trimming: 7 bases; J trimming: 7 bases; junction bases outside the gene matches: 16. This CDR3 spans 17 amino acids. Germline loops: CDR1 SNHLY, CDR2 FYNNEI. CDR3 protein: CASTDRASGSFWNEQFF. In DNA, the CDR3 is TGTGCCAGCACCGATCGGGCTAGCGGGAGTTTTTGGAATGAGCAGTTCTTC.

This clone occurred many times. The CDR3: CASSPSSGNTIYF. Here the CDR3 DNA reads TGTGCCAGCAGCCCCTCCTCTGGAAACACCATATATTTT. The J gene is TRBJ1-3, the V gene TRBV7-9; D uncertain. Germline CDR1 reads SEHNR; CDR2 reads FQNEAQ (reference sequence). Trimming shortened V by 5 bases and J by 0 bases, and 5 bases separated the two germline ends. The CDR3 covers 13 residues. Full variable domain (rest looked up from reference TRBV7-9 and TRBJ1-3): DTGVSQNPRHKITKRGQNVTFRCDPISEHNRLYWYRQTLGQGPEFLTYFQNEAQLEKSRLLSDRFSAERPKGSFSTLEIQRTEQGDSAMYLCASSPSSGNTIYFGEGSWLTVV.